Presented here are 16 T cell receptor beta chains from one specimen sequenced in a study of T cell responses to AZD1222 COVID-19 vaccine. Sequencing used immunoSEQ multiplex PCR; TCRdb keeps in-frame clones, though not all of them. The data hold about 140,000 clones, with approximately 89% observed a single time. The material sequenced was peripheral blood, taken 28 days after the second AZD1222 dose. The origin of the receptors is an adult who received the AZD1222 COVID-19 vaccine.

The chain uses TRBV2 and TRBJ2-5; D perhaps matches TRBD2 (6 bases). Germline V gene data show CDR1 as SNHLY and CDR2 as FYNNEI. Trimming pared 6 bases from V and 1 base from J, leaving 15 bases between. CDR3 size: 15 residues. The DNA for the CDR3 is TGTGCCAGCAGGGCTGCAGGGACTTTCCAAGAGACCCAGTACTTC. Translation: CASRAAGTFQETQYF.

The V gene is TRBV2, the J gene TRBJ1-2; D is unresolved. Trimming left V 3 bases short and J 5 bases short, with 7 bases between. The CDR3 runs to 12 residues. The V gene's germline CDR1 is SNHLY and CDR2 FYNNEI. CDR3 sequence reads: CASSDFGYGYTF. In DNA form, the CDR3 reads TGTGCCAGCAGTGATTTCGGTTATGGCTACACCTTC. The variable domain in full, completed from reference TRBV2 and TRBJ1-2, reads EPEVTQTPSHQVTQMGQEVILRCVPISNHLYFYWYRQILGQKVEFLVSFYNNEISEKSEIFDDQFSVERPDGSNFTLKIRSTKLEDSAMYFCASSDFGYGYTFGSGTRLTVV.

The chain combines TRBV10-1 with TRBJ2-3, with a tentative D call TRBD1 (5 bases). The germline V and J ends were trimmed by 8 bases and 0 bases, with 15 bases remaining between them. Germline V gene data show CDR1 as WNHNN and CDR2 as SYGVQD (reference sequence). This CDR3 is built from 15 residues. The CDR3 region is CASPGPGNSTDTQYF. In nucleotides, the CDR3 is TGCGCCAGCCCTGGTCCAGGGAATAGCACAGATACGCAGTATTTT.

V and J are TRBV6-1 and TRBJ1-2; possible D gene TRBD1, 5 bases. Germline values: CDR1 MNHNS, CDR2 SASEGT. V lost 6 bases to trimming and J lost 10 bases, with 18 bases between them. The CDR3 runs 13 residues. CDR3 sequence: CASSEREEGYYTF. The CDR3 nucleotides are TGTGCCAGCAGCGAAAGAGAAGAGGGGTACTACACCTTC.

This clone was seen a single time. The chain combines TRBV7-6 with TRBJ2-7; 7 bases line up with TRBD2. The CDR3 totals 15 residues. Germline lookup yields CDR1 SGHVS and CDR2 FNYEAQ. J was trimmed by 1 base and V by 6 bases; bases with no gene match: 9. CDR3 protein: CASSLTSDKSYEQYF. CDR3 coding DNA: TGTGCCAGCAGTTTAACTAGCGACAAATCCTACGAGCAGTACTTC.

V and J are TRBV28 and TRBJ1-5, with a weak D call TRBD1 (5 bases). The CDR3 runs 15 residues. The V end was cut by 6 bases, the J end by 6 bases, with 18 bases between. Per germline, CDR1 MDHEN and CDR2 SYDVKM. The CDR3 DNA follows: TGTGCCAGCAGCAGGGTCCTAGGGTTCGGTCAGCCCCAGCATTTT. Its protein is CASSRVLGFGQPQHF.

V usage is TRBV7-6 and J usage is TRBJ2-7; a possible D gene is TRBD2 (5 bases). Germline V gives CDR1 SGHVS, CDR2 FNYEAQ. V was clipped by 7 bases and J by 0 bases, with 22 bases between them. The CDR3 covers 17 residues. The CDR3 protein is CASTQFPPTEASYEQYF. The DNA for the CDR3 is TGTGCCAGCACCCAATTTCCTCCCACGGAGGCCTCCTACGAGCAGTACTTC.

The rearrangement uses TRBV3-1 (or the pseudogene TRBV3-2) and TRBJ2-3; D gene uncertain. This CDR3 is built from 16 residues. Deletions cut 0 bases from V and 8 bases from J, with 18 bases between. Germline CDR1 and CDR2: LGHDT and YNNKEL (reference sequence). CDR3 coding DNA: TGTGCCAGCAGCCAAGATCCTCAGGATTCTCTGCTTACGCAGTATTTT. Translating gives CASSQDPQDSLLTQYF.

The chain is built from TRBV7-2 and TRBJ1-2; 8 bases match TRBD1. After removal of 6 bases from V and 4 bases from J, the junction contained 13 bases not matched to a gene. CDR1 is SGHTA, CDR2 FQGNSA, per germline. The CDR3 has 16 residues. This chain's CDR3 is CASSSSPRQGIYGYTF. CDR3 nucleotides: TGTGCCAGCAGTTCCTCCCCCCGACAGGGGATCTATGGCTACACCTTC. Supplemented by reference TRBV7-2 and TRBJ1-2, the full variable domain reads GAGVSQSPSNKVTEKGKDVELRCDPISGHTALYWYRQSLGQGLEFLIYFQGNSAPDKSGLPSDRFSAERTGGSVSTLTIQRTQQEDSAVYLCASSSSPRQGIYGYTFGSGTRLTVV.

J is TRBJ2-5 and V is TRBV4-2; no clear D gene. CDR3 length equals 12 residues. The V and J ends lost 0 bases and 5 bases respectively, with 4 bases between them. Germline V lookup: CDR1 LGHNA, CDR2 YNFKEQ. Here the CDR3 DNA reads TGTGCCAGCAGCCAAGAGAGGGAGACCCAGTACTTC. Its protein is CASSQERETQYF.

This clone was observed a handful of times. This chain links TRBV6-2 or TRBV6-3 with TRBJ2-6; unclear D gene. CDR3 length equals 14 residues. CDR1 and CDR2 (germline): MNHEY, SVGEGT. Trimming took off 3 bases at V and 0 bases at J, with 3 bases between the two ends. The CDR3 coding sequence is TGTGCCAGCAGTTATAGCTCTGGGGCCAACGTCCTGACTTTC. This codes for CASSYSSGANVLTF.

CDR3 loop: CASSHPARGARVGYTF. The CDR3 coding sequence is TGCGCCAGCAGCCACCCCGCCAGGGGGGCGCGGGTTGGCTACACCTTC. The chain is built from TRBV4-1 and TRBJ1-2; 7 nucleotides match TRBD1. Trimming removed 3 bases from V and 7 bases from J; junction bases left unmatched: 14. This CDR3 is 16 amino acids long. CDR1 is MGHRA and CDR2 is YSYEKL in the germline V gene.

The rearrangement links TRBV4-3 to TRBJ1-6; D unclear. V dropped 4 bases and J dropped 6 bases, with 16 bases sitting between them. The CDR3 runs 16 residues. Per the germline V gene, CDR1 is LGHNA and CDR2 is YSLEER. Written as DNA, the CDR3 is TGCGCCAGCAGCCGGGGAGGGAGGGAGATTAATTCACCCCTCCACTTT. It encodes CASSRGGREINSPLHF.

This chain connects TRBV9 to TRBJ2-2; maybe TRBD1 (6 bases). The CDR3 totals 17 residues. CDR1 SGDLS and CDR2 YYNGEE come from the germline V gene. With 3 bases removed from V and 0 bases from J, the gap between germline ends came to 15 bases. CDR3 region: CASSGPVGTSNTGELFF. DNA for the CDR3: TGTGCCAGCAGCGGCCCCGTTGGGACATCGAACACCGGGGAGCTGTTTTTT.

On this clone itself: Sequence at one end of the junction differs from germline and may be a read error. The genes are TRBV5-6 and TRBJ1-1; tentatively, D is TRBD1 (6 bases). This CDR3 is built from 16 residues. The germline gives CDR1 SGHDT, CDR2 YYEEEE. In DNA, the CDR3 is TGTGCCAGCACCCTAGTAGGGGGGAGCATGAAAACTGAAGCTTTCTTT. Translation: CASTLVGGSMKTEAFF.

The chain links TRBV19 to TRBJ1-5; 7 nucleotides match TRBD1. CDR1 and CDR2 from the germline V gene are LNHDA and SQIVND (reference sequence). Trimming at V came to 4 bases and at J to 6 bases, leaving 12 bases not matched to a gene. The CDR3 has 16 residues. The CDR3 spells CASSTTVGGAGQPQHF. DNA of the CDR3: TGTGCCAGTAGTACCACAGTAGGGGGCGCGGGTCAGCCCCAGCATTTT.